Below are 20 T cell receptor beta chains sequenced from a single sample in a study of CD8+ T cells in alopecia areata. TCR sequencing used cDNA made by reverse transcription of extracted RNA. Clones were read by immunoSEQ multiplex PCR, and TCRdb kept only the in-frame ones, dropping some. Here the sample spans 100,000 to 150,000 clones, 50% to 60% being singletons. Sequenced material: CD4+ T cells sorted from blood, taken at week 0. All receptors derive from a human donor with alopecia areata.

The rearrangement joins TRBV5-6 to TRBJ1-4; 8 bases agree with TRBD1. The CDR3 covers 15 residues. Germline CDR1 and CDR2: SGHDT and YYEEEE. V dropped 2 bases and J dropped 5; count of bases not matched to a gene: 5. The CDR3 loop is CASSLGYRGNEKLFF. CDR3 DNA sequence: TGTGCCAGCAGCTTAGGTTACAGGGGGAATGAAAAACTGTTTTTT.

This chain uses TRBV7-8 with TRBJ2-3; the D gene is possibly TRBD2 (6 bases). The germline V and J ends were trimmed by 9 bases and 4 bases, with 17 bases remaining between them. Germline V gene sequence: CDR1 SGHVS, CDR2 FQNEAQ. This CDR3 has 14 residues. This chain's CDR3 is CASRLGGLADTQYF. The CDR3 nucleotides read TGTGCCAGTCGACTGGGGGGATTGGCAGATACGCAGTATTTT.

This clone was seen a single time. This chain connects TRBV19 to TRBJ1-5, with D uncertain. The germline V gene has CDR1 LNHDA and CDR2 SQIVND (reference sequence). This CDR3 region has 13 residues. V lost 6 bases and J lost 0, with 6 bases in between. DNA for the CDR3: TGTGCCAGTAGGGAACTTAGCAATCAGCCCCAGCATTTT. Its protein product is CASRELSNQPQHF.

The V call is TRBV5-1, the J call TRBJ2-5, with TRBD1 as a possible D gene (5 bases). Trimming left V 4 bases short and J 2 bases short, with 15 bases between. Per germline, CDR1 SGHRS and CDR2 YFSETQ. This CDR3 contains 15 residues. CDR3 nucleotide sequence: TGCGCCAGCAGCCCAGGGAAGCAGATACAAGAGACCCAGTACTTC. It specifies CASSPGKQIQETQYF. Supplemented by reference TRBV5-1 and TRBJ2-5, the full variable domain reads KAGVTQTPRYLIKTRGQQVTLSCSPISGHRSVSWYQQTPGQGLQFLFEYFSETQRNKGNFPGRFSGRQFSNSRSEMNVSTLELGDSALYLCASSPGKQIQETQYFGPGTRLLVL.

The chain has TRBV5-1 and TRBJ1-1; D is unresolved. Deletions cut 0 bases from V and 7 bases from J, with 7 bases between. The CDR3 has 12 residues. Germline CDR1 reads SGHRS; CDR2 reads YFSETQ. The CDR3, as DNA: TGCGCCAGCAGCTTGGGCAGAGGTGAAGCTTTCTTT. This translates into CASSLGRGEAFF.

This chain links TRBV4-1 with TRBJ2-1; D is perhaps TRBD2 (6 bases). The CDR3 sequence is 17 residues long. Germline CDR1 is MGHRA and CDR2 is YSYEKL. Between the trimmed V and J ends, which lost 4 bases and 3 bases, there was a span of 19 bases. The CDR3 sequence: CASSPEGRSSGYNEQFF. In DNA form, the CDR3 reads TGCGCCAGCAGCCCAGAAGGGAGGAGCAGCGGCTACAATGAGCAGTTCTTC.

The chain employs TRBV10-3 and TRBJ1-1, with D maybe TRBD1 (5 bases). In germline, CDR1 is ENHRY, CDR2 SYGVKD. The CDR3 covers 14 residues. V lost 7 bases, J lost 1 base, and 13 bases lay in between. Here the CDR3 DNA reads TGTGCCATCAAAGGGGTCAGCGAGAACACTGAAGCTTTCTTT. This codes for CAIKGVSENTEAFF.

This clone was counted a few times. The CDR3 DNA sequence: TGTGCCAGCAGCAGTAGGGTTAGGGCGGGACCATACGAGCAGTACTTC. Amino acid sequence: CASSSRVRAGPYEQYF. This rearrangement joins TRBV7-2 to TRBJ2-7; D is perhaps TRBD2 (6 bases). The CDR3 loop spans 16 amino acids. V lost 5 bases to trimming and J lost 4 bases, with 21 bases between them. Germline V gene sequence: CDR1 SGHTA, CDR2 FQGNSA. The whole variable domain, filled in from reference TRBV7-2 and TRBJ2-7, reads GAGVSQSPSNKVTEKGKDVELRCDPISGHTALYWYRQSLGQGLEFLIYFQGNSAPDKSGLPSDRFSAERTGGSVSTLTIQRTQQEDSAVYLCASSSRVRAGPYEQYFGPGTRLTVT.

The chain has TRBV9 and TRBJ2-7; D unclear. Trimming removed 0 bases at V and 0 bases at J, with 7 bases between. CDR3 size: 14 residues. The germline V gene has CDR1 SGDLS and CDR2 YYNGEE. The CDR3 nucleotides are TGTGCCAGCAGCGTAGTAGGGTCCTCCTACGAGCAGTACTTC. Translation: CASSVVGSSYEQYF.

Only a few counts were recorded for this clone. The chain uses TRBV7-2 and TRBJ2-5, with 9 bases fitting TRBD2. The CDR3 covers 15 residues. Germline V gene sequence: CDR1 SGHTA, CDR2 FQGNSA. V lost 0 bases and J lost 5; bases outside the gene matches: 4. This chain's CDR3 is CASSLAIAGGETQYF. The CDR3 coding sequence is TGTGCCAGCAGCTTAGCTATCGCGGGAGGGGAGACCCAGTACTTC.

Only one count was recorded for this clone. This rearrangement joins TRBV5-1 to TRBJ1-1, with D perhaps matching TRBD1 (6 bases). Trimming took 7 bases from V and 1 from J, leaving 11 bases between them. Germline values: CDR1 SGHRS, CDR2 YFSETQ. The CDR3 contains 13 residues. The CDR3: CASGGEQNTEAFF. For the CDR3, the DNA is TGCGCCAGCGGGGGCGAACAGAACACTGAAGCTTTCTTT.

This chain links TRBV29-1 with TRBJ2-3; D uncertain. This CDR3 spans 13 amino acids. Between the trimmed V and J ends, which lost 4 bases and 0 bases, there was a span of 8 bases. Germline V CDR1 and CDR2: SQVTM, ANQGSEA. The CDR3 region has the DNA TGCAGCGTTGGGAACCCTAGCACAGATACGCAGTATTTT. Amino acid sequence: CSVGNPSTDTQYF.

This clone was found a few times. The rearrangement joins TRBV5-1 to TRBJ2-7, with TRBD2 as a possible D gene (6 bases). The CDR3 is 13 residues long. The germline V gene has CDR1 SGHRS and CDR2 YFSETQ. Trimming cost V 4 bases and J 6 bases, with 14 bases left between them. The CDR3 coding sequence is TGCGCCAGCAGCGCGGCGGGTAGCGGCGAGCAGTACTTC. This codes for CASSAAGSGEQYF.

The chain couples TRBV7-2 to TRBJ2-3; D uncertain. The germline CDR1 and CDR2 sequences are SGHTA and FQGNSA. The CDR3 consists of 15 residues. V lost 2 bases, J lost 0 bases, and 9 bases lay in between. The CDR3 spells CASSLQLPSTDTQYF. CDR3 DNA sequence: TGTGCCAGCAGCTTACAGCTTCCTAGCACAGATACGCAGTATTTT.

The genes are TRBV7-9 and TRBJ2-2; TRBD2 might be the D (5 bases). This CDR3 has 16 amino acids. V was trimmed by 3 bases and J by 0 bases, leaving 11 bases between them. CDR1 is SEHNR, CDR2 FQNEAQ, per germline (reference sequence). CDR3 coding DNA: TGTGCCAGCAGCTTTGCTACGGGGACGAACACCGGGGAGCTGTTTTTT. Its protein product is CASSFATGTNTGELFF.

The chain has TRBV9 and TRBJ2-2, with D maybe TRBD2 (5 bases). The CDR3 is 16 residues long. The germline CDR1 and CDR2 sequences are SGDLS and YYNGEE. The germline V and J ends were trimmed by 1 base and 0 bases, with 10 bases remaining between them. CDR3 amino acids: CASSVLSGSNTGELFF. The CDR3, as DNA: TGTGCCAGCAGCGTATTGAGCGGTTCGAACACCGGGGAGCTGTTTTTT.

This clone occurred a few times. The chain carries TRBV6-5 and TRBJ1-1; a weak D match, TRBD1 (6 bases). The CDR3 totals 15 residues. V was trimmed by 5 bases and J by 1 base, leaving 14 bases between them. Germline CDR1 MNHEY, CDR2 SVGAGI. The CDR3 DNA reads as TGTGCCAGCAGTCTTGCCGGGACATCGAACACTGAAGCTTTCTTT. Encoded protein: CASSLAGTSNTEAFF.

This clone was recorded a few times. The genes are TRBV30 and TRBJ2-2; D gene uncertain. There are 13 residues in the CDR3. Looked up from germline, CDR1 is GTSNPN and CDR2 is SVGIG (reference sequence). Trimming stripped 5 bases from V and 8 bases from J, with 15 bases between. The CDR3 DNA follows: TGTGCCTGGCGGATGGCCGGGCGGGGGGAGCTGTTTTTT. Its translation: CAWRMAGRGELFF. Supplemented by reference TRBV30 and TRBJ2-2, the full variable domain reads SQTIHQWPATLVQPVGSPLSLECTVEGTSNPNLYWYRQAAGRGLQLLFYSVGIGQISSEVPQNLSASRPQDRQFILSSKKLLLSDSGFYLCAWRMAGRGELFFGEGSRLTVL.

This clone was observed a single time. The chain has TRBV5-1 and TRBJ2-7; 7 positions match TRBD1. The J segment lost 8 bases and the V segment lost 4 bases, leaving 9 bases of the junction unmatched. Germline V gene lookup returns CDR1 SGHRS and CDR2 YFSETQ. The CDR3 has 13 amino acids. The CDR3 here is CASSADRAGKQYF. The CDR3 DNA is TGCGCCAGCAGCGCCGACAGGGCAGGGAAGCAGTACTTC. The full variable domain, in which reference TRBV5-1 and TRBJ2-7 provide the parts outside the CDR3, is KAGVTQTPRYLIKTRGQQVTLSCSPISGHRSVSWYQQTPGQGLQFLFEYFSETQRNKGNFPGRFSGRQFSNSRSEMNVSTLELGDSALYLCASSADRAGKQYFGPGTRLTVT.

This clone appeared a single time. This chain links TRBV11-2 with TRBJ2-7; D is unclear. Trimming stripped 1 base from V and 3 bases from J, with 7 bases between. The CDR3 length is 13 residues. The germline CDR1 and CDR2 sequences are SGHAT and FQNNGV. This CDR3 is CASSLGQDYEQYF. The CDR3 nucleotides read TGTGCCAGCAGCTTAGGTCAGGACTACGAGCAGTACTTC. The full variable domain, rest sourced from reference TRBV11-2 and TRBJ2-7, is EAGVAQSPRYKIIEKRQSVAFWCNPISGHATLYWYQQILGQGPKLLIQFQNNGVVDDSQLPKDRFSAERLKGVDSTLKIQPAKLEDSAVYLCASSLGQDYEQYFGPGTRLTVT.